The present TCR beta chain was sequenced within a study of T cells in Graves' hyperthyroidism and ophthalmopathy. Study-level results: It was a median about 6.5 months before onset that the model predicted ophthalmopathy. Patients with ophthalmopathy were separated from those with stable hyperthyroidism by a 13 V-J model. Blood shared most expanded thyroid clonotypes above 0.001.

Concerning this clonotype itself: Its antigen is unknown.

Trimming took 5 bases from V and 8 from J; bases not matched to a gene: 8. CDR1 SEHNR and CDR2 FQNEAQ come from the germline V gene (reference sequence). CDR3 length: 14 residues. The hyperthyroidism patients had all been newly diagnosed, and their disease duration was under 2 months. Their ages ranged from 18 to 65 years. RNA transcripts served as the template for amplifying TCR beta CDR3 regions. HTBI primers were used for first-round RT-PCR of the TCR CDR3. TCRdb reprocessed the multiplex PCR reads via MiXCR and lists one record per CDR3 protein. The sample records around 580,000 distinct CDR3 sequences, 46% being singletons.

This sequence originates from a woman between 18 and 30 years old with Graves' hyperthyroidism. This chain joins TRBV7-9 and TRBJ1-4; 7 bases are a match to TRBD1. Sequencing was carried out using peripheral blood or thyroid tissue (not recorded which). CDR3 sequence: CASSGPGTAEKLFF. CDR3 DNA: TGTGCCAGCAGCGGTCCCGGGACAGCGGAAAAACTGTTTTTT.